This TCR beta chain came from a study of blood T cell repertoires in COVID-19. For the study at large: From T cells, B-cell-depleted T cells, or PBMCs came the material, which was cDNA or gDNA.

Between the trimmed V and J ends, which lost 6 bases and 7 bases, there was a span of 15 bases. The CDR3 totals 14 residues. The germline V gene has CDR1 MNHEY and CDR2 SVGAGI. Here immunoSEQ multiplex PCR was the method, and the copy in TCRdb shows in-frame clones only, minus some. The sample includes 150,000 to 200,000 clones, around 85% seen only once; the top ten take approximately 5.6%. Sequencing was done on a sample of PBMCs or T cells enriched from blood (not recorded which). The rearrangement joins TRBV6-5 to TRBJ1-4, with D possibly being TRBD1 (5 bases). The receptor comes from a woman aged 35 to 49 with acute COVID-19. CDR3 nucleotides: TGTGCCAGCAGCGCCCAGGGTAGCAGTGAAAAACTGTTTTTT. Translation: CASSAQGSSEKLFF.